Following are 5 T cell receptor beta chains from one sample sequenced in a study of blood T cells in healthy people across ages (dated by TCRdb to between 2014 and 2017). Library preparation was by 5' RACE. For sequencing, an Illumina HiSeq 2500 was employed. A second PCR of roughly 7 to 11 cycles was performed with a sample-barcoded 5' primer and a J-beta primer mix. Starting from the raw public reads, TCRdb applied fastp trimming at Q25, assembled clones with MiXCR and retained in-frame beta chains. CDR3 protein sequences are deduplicated, and each keeps its most common genes and DNA. The table for this sample lists 800,000 to 1,000,000 distinct CDR3 sequences; under 50% of them were counted only once. The ten largest clones add up to around 15% of the sample. Input material: blood. The receptors shown here come from a man between 25 and 39 years old in good health.

This clonotype was detected a few times. CDR3 in DNA: TGTGCCAGCAGCGTAGGCGCAGTCAGGTACACCGGGGAGCTGTTTTTT. The encoded protein is CASSVGAVRYTGELFF. V is TRBV9 and J is TRBJ2-2; D is undetermined. This CDR3 region has 16 residues. Trimming stripped 0 bases from V and 3 bases from J, with 12 bases between. Germline V CDR1 and CDR2: SGDLS, YYNGEE.

The sample holds a few counts of this clonotype. The chain carries TRBV4-2 and TRBJ2-5, with 8 nucleotides matching TRBD1. This CDR3 spans 16 amino acids. The germline gives CDR1 LGHNA, CDR2 YNFKEQ. V lost 0 bases to trimming and J lost 0 bases; unmatched junction nucleotides: 3. CDR3 region: CASSQEGDRYQETQYF. The DNA for the CDR3 is TGTGCCAGCAGCCAAGAAGGGGACAGGTACCAAGAGACCCAGTACTTC.

The chain uses TRBV12-3 or TRBV12-4 and TRBJ2-5, with D perhaps matching TRBD1 or TRBD2 (6 bases each). Trimming stripped 7 bases from V and 4 bases from J, with 16 bases between. The CDR3 totals 14 residues. This chain's CDR3 is CASTLGGPIETQYF. DNA of the CDR3: TGTGCCAGCACTTTGGGGGGCCCCATAGAGACCCAGTACTTC.

Points on this clonotype: A much larger clonotype is one base distant, so this may be a read error. CDR3 amino acids: CSASWTQRPQHF. The CDR3 nucleotides read TGCAGTGCTAGTTGGACCCAGAGACCCCAGCATTTT. This chain uses TRBV20-1 with TRBJ1-5, with D unclear. From germline, CDR1 is DFQATT and CDR2 SNEGSKA (reference sequence). This CDR3 region has 12 residues. V was trimmed by 3 bases and J by 10 bases, leaving 13 bases between them.

J is TRBJ2-7 and V is TRBV6-6; D uncertain. This CDR3 region has 16 residues. Looked up from germline, CDR1 is MNHNY and CDR2 is SVGAGI (reference sequence). Deletions cut 2 bases from V and 0 bases from J, with 14 bases between. The CDR3 DNA sequence: TGTGCCAGCAGTTACAGGGCCCTTAGGAGCTCCTACGAGCAGTACTTC. The encoded protein is CASSYRALRSSYEQYF.